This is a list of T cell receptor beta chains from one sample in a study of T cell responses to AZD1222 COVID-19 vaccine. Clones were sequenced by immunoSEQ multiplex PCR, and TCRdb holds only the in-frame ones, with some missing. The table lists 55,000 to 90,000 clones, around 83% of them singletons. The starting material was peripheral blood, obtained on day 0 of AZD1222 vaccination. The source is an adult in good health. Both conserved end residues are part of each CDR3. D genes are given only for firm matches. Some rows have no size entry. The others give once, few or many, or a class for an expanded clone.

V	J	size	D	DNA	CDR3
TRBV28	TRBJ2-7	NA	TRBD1	TGTGCCAGCAGTGCCGGGACAGACCCTTTCGAGCAGTACTTC	CASSAGTDPFEQYF
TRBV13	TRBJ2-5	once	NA	TGTGCCAGCAGTGTCGGGGTCCGATCTCCAGAGACCCAGTACTTC	CASSVGVRSPETQYF
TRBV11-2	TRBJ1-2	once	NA	TGTGCCAGCAGCACCAACCAGCCAAATGTCTATGGCTACACCTTC	CASSTNQPNVYGYTF
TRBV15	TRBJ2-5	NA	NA	TGTGCCACCAGCAGAGCAGGACTAAACCAAGAGACCCAGTACTTC	CATSRAGLNQETQYF
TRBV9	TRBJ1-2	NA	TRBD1	TGTGCCATGGCTTTCTCCAGGGGGGATGGCTACACCTTC	CAMAFSRGDGYTF
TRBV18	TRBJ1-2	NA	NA	TGTGCCAGCTCACCGGGGGGTGGCTACACCTTC	CASSPGGGYTF
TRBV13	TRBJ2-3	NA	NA	TGTGCCAGCAGCCTACGGCTAGTAACAGATACGCAGTATTTT	CASSLRLVTDTQYF
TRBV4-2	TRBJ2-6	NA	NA	TGTGCCAGCAGCCACTCGCAGAAAAGCTCTGGGGCCAACGTCCTGACTTTC	CASSHSQKSSGANVLTF
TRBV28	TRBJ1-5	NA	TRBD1	TGTGCCAGCAGTCCGATACAGGGGTATCAGCCCCAGCATTTT	CASSPIQGYQPQHF
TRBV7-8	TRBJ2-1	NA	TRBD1	TGTGCCAGCAGCTTATTTAGGGACAGTAGTTACAATGAGCAGTTCTTC	CASSLFRDSSYNEQFF
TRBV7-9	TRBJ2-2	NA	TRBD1	TGTGCCAGCAGCTTAAGGGTTGGACAGGAAGGCGGGGAGCTGTTTTTT	CASSLRVGQEGGELFF
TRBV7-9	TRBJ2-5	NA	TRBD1	TGTGCCAGCAGTAAGACAGGGCTTAGGGGAGAGACCCAGTACTTC	CASSKTGLRGETQYF
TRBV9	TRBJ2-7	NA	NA	TGTGCCAGCAGCGCGACAGGCTTCTCCTACGAGCAGTACTTC	CASSATGFSYEQYF
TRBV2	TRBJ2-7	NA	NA	TGTGCCAGCTCTGCATCGCGAGAGGGGGCCTACGAGCAGTACTTC	CASSASREGAYEQYF
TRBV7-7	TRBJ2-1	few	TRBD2	TGTGCTAGCAGCTTAGGGACTAGCGGCTACAATGAGCAGTTCTTC	CASSLGTSGYNEQFF
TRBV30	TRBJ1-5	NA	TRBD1	TGTGCCTGGAGTGTACAGGGGAGTCAGCCCCAGCATTTT	CAWSVQGSQPQHF
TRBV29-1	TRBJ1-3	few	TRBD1	TGCAGCGTTATGACAGGGTCGGCGGCTGGAAACACCATATATTTT	CSVMTGSAAGNTIYF
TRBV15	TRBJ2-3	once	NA	TGTGCCACCAGCAGAGCCGGGGATACGCAGTATTTT	CATSRAGDTQYF
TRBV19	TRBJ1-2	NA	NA	TGTGCCAGCCAGTCTGGGACAACACGCCGAGGAGGCTACACCTTC	CASQSGTTRRGGYTF
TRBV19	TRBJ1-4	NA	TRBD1	TGTGCCACCTCCCTTTCCGGGACAGGGGCAACTAATGAAAAACTGTTTTTT	CATSLSGTGATNEKLFF
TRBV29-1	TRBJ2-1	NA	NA	TGCAGCGTTGTAGCGTCCATCTACAATGAGCAGTTCTTC	CSVVASIYNEQFF
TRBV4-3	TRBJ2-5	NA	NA	TGCGCCAGCAGCCAAGATGGGAAGGGAGAGACCCAGTACTTC	CASSQDGKGETQYF
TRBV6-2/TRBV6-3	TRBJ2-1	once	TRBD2	TGTGCCAGCAGCCGCCTTCCGGGACTAGCCGGCAATGAGCAGTTCTTC	CASSRLPGLAGNEQFF
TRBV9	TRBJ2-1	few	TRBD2	TGTGCCAGCAGCGTAGCTGACCAGCGGGGGGCCAGTGAGCAGTTCTTC	CASSVADQRGASEQFF
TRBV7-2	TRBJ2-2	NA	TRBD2	TGTGCCAGCACTGAAGGACTAGCGGGCACCGGGGAGCTGTTTTTT	CASTEGLAGTGELFF